What follows are 2 T cell receptor beta chains derived from one specimen sequenced in a study of tissue T cells after allogeneic stem cell transplantation (dated by TCRdb to between 2021 and 2024). Receptor amplification or capture employed the immunoSEQ multiplex PCR assay. What TCRdb holds here is the immuneACCESS table cut down to in-frame rearrangements. Part of the clones is not present; checked against another copy, under half of the missing clones reflect an unresolved V gene, and the others are unexplained. Present in this sample are approximately 7,600 clones, about 45% of which were seen just once. The ten largest clones add up to 7% to 8.5% of the sample. The time point label for this specimen denotes: mouse harvest day 7 after allogeneic transplant. Each mouse graft, delivered by tail vein injection, combined 10^6 splenic CD5+ T cells with 10^7 T-cell-depleted bone marrow cells. Sequencing was carried out using gut tissue. The receptors stem from a female BALB/c mouse given C57BL/6 T cells with graft-versus-host disease after an allogeneic hematopoietic cell transplant.

Worth noting for this clone: Each gene name is a mouse one. The read falls 1 residue short of the CDR3 end, and the missing part is taken from the germline J gene. The chain links TRBV3 to TRBJ1-1; D ambiguous. The CDR3 runs to 14 residues. Trimming left V 3 bases short and J 1 base short, with 9 bases between. Germline values: CDR1 SNHLY, CDR2 FYNGKV (reference sequence). Incomplete CDR3 DNA: TGTGCCAGCAGCTTTCAGGAGGGAAACACAGAAGTCTTC. This sequence encodes CASSFQEGNTEVF. The whole CDR3 is CASSFQEGNTEVFF.

A remark on this clone: Gene names denote mouse genes. The CDR3 is cut off 1 residue early in the read; its end comes from the germline J gene. The V gene is TRBV31, the J gene TRBJ1-2; maybe TRBD1 (5 bases). This CDR3 region has 11 residues. Germline CDR1 is GKSSPN and CDR2 is SITVG. The V gene lost 4 bases and the J gene lost 2 bases, with 5 bases spanning the gap. This CDR3 is CAWTGNSDYTF. The CDR3 bases that were read are TGTGCCTGGACAGGGAACTCCGACTACACC.